This is a list of T cell receptor beta chains from one sample in a study of spatial heterogeneity in lung cancer. From the 5' RACE reads, TCRdb called clonotypes with MiXCR, one entry per CDR3 protein. The sample contains around 24,000 distinct CDR3 sequences, 5.5% to 8.5% of which appear only once. The source was PBMCs, collected at surgery. The receptors come from a male donor with early-stage non-small cell lung cancer. Both conserved end residues are part of each CDR3. A D gene is named only where the DNA matches it firmly. Size tells how often a clone was seen (once, few, many) or the class of an expanded clone, and some rows leave it out.

d_call j_call v_call clone_size cdr3_aa cdr3_nt
- TRBJ2-2 TRBV5-1 many CASYQGYTGELFF TGCGCCAGCTACCAGGGATACACCGGGGAGCTGTTTTTT
TRBD1 TRBJ2-7 TRBV5-1 few CASSLGTATYEQYF TGCGCCAGCAGCTTAGGGACAGCGACCTACGAGCAGTACTTC
- TRBJ2-7 TRBV18 many CASSRGASYEQYF TGTGCCAGCTCACGGGGGGCCTCCTACGAGCAGTACTTC
- TRBJ2-2 TRBV24-1 many CATSDARRNTGELFF TGTGCCACCAGTGACGCGAGAAGGAACACCGGGGAGCTGTTTTTT
- TRBJ1-5 TRBV6-1 - CASSDLGGYQPQHF TGTGCCAGCAGTGACCTAGGCGGATATCAGCCCCAGCATTTT
- TRBJ2-3 TRBV5-1 - CASSLDRGTGTDTQYF TGCGCCAGCAGCTTGGACAGAGGGACGGGCACAGATACGCAGTATTTT
- TRBJ1-1 TRBV20-1 - CSASSILRMNTEAFF TGCAGTGCTAGTAGTATTCTTCGGATGAACACTGAAGCTTTCTTT
- TRBJ2-7 TRBV7-9 many CASSSSTLEQYF TGTGCCAGCAGCTCGTCTACCCTCGAGCAGTACTTC
TRBD2 TRBJ2-1 TRBV12-3/TRBV12-4 - CASRAFSSGRNEQFF TGTGCCAGCAGGGCCTTTTCTAGCGGGAGGAATGAGCAGTTCTTC
- TRBJ2-2 TRBV20-1 few CSAGGSNTGELFF TGCAGTGCAGGGGGATCCAACACCGGGGAGCTGTTTTTT
TRBD1 TRBJ2-2 TRBV5-1 few CASSRDRGRSGELFF TGCGCCAGCAGCCGGGACAGGGGGCGAAGCGGGGAGCTGTTTTTT
TRBD1 TRBJ2-5 TRBV5-1 many CASSRTGMETQYF TGCGCCAGCAGCCGGACAGGGATGGAGACCCAGTACTTC
- TRBJ2-3 TRBV6-5 many CASSYSGRPDTQYF TGTGCCAGCAGTTACTCGGGGAGGCCAGATACGCAGTATTTT
- TRBJ2-5 TRBV18 - CASSPPVEGVKETQYF TGTGCCAGCTCACCACCGGTGGAGGGGGTGAAAGAGACCCAGTACTTC
- TRBJ1-5 TRBV4-2 many CASSQGTNRGDQPQHF TGTGCCAGCAGCCAAGGAACCAACCGAGGTGATCAGCCCCAGCATTTT
- TRBJ2-7 TRBV29-1 - CSVPNPDRFGEQYF TGCAGCGTGCCAAACCCCGACAGGTTCGGCGAGCAGTACTTC
TRBD2 TRBJ2-3 TRBV27 few CASSFLSGGLLDTQYF TGTGCCAGCAGTTTTCTTAGCGGGGGGCTTTTGGATACGCAGTATTTT
- TRBJ2-3 TRBV28 many CASSIKGLTDTQYF TGTGCCAGCAGTATAAAAGGTCTCACAGATACGCAGTATTTT
- TRBJ2-6 TRBV20-1 - CSARGSAGANVLTF TGCAGTGCTAGAGGCTCAGCTGGGGCCAACGTCCTGACTTTC
TRBD2 TRBJ2-7 TRBV28 - CASSPRGLAGKGQYF TGTGCCAGCAGTCCCCGCGGACTAGCGGGAAAGGGGCAGTACTTC
- TRBJ2-5 TRBV7-2 few CASSARETQYF TGTGCCAGCAGCGCAAGAGAGACCCAGTACTTC
- TRBJ2-1 TRBV28 medium-sized CASRFLGGSYNEQFF TGTGCCAGCAGGTTTCTAGGGGGGTCCTACAATGAGCAGTTCTTC
TRBD1 TRBJ2-3 TRBV18 - CASSPPTGDTPAYTQYF TGTGCCAGCTCACCACCAACAGGGGACACTCCCGCCTATACGCAGTATTTT
TRBD1 TRBJ2-1 TRBV20-1 few CSARDGGTGYSNEQFF TGCAGTGCTAGAGATGGGGGGACAGGGTATTCCAATGAGCAGTTCTTC
TRBD2 TRBJ2-3 TRBV7-7 many CASSLGSSGSTDTQYF TGTGCCAGCAGCTTAGGGTCTAGCGGAAGCACAGATACGCAGTATTTT
TRBD2 TRBJ2-1 TRBV6-5 few CASGSSGNEQFF TGTGCCAGCGGTTCTAGCGGCAATGAGCAGTTCTTC
- TRBJ2-7 TRBV24-1 few CATSEGYEQYF TGTGCCACCAGTGAGGGCTACGAGCAGTACTTC
- TRBJ1-6 TRBV12-5 many CASGLRASSSYNSPLHF TGTGCTAGTGGTTTGAGGGCCAGTAGCTCCTATAATTCACCCCTCCACTTT
- TRBJ2-3 TRBV10-3 many CAISEYLQGGTDTQYF TGTGCCATCAGTGAGTATTTACAGGGAGGCACAGATACGCAGTATTTT
TRBD2 TRBJ2-1 TRBV30 - CAWSKGLAGGIEQFF TGTGCCTGGAGTAAGGGACTAGCGGGGGGTATCGAGCAGTTCTTC
- TRBJ1-6 TRBV6-1 few CATRASRGVNSPLHF TGTGCCACCCGGGCGTCACGGGGGGTTAATTCACCCCTCCACTTT
- TRBJ1-4 TRBV18 - CASSDQVGRGQLKLFF TGTGCCAGCTCAGACCAGGTCGGCAGGGGCCAGTTAAAACTGTTTTTT
- TRBJ2-7 TRBV29-1 - CSVEDVYEQYF TGCAGCGTTGAAGATGTCTACGAGCAGTACTTC
TRBD2 TRBJ2-2 TRBV7-9 few CASSRLAENTGELFF TGTGCCAGCAGCAGACTAGCGGAGAACACCGGGGAGCTGTTTTTT
- TRBJ2-1 TRBV7-6 medium-sized CASSPNPRGSPNEQFF TGTGCCAGCAGCCCAAACCCTCGAGGCAGTCCCAATGAGCAGTTCTTC
- TRBJ2-7 TRBV5-1 many CASSLGGSSYEQYF TGCGCCAGCAGCTTAGGTGGGAGCTCCTACGAGCAGTACTTC
- TRBJ1-2 TRBV6-2/TRBV6-3 many CASSYAGTFLIGYGYTF TGTGCCAGCAGTTACGCCGGGACATTCCTTATAGGCTATGGCTACACCTTC
TRBD2 TRBJ2-1 TRBV19 - CASNAGGTLNEQFF TGTGCCAGTAATGCGGGAGGGACCTTAAATGAGCAGTTCTTC
- TRBJ2-3 TRBV7-3 many CASSLMGGGFTDTQYF TGTGCCAGCAGCTTAATGGGGGGCGGATTCACAGATACGCAGTATTTT
TRBD2 TRBJ2-3 TRBV28 many CASSQIAGSFPDTQYF TGTGCCAGCAGTCAAATAGCGGGATCCTTCCCAGATACGCAGTATTTT
- TRBJ2-7 TRBV28 few CASSPPAGLLSTYEQYF TGTGCCAGCAGTCCTCCCGCGGGACTCCTTTCCACCTACGAGCAGTACTTC
- TRBJ2-1 TRBV7-2 few CASSGRGADNEQFF TGTGCCAGCAGCGGACGCGGGGCTGACAATGAGCAGTTCTTC
- TRBJ2-7 TRBV2 many CASIGPRAPYEQYF TGTGCCAGCATTGGTCCCAGGGCGCCCTACGAGCAGTACTTC
- TRBJ1-5 TRBV20-1 - CSARDGGRTSNQPQHF TGCAGTGCTAGAGATGGGGGGAGGACCAGCAATCAGCCCCAGCATTTT
- TRBJ2-7 TRBV12-3/TRBV12-4 few CASSFLSSTEQYF TGTGCCAGCAGTTTTCTTTCCAGCACCGAGCAGTACTTC
- TRBJ1-1 TRBV5-1 many CASSLRQLNTEAFF TGCGCCAGCAGCTTGCGACAGTTGAACACTGAAGCTTTCTTT
- TRBJ2-5 TRBV5-1 many CASSLPGRQETQYF TGCGCCAGCAGTCTCCCCGGACGACAAGAGACCCAGTACTTC